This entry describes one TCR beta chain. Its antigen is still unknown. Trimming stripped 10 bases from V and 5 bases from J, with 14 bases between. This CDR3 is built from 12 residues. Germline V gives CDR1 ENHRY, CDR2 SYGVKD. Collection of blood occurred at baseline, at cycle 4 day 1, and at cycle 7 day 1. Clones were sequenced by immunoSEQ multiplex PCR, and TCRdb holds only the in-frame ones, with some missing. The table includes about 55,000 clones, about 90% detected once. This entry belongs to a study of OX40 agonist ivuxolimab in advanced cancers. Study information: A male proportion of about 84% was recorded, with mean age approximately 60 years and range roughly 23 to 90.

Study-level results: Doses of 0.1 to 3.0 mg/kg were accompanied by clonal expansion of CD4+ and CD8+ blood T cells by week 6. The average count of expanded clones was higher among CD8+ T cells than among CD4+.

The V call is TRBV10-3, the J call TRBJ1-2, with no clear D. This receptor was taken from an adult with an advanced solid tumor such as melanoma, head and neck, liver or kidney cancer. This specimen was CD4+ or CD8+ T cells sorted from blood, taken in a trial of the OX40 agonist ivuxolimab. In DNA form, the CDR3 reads TGTGCCACCGCCGGTCAGGCGTATGGCTACACCTTC. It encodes CATAGQAYGYTF.